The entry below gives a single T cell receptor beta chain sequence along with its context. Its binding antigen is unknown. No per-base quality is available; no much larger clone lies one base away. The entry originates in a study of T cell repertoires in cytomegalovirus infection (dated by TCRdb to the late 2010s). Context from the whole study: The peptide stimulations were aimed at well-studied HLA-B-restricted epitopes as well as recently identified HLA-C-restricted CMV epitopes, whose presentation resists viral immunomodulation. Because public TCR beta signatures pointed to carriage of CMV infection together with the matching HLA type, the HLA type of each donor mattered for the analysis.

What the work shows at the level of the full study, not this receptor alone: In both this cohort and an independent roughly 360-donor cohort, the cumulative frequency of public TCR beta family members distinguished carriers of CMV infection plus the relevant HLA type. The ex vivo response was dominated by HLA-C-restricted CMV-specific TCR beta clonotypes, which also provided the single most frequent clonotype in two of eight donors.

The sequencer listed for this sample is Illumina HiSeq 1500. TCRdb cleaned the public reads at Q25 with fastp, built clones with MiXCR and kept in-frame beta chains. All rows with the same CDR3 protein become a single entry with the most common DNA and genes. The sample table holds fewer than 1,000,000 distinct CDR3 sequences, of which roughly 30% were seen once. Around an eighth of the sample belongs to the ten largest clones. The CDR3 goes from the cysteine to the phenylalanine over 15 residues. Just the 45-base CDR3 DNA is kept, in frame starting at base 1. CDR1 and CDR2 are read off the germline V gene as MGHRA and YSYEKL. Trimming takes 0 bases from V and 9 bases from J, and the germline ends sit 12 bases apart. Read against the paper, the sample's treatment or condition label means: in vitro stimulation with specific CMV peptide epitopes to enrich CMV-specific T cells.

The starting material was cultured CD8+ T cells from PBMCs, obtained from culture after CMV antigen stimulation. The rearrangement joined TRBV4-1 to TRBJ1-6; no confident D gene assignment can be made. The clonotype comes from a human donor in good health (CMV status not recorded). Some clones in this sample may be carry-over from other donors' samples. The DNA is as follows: TGCGCCAGCAGCCAAGAAAGTGTCATAGGTTCACCCCTCCACTTT. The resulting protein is CASSQESVIGSPLHF.